The 27 T cell receptor beta chains in this list originate from one sample, sequenced in a study of identical twins. A single record per CDR3 protein comes from TCRdb applying MiXCR to the 5' RACE reads. The sample lists roughly 470,000 distinct CDR3 sequences, more than 13% occurring once. In addition, the sample was reused for a study of yellow fever vaccine responses in identical twins.

Sequenced input: CD4+ T cells sorted from blood. The source is a woman aged 18-30 years in good health.

This clonotype was recorded at least ten times. V gene TRBV5-4 combines with J gene TRBJ2-3; weak D call: TRBD2 (5 bases). The V gene lost 4 bases and the J gene lost 0 bases, with 9 bases spanning the gap. Germline values: CDR1 SGHNT, CDR2 YYREEE (reference sequence). The CDR3 runs to 14 residues. The CDR3 DNA is TGTGCCAGCAGCCCTACTAGAAGCACAGATACGCAGTATTTT. Translating it yields CASSPTRSTDTQYF. Full variable domain (remainder filled in from reference TRBV5-4 and TRBJ2-3): ETGVTQSPTHLIKTRGQQVTLRCSSQSGHNTVSWYQQALGQGPQFIFQYYREEENGRGNFPPRFSGLQFPNYSSELNVNALELDDSALYLCASSPTRSTDTQYFGPGTRLTVL.

This clonotype was seen a handful of times. The rearrangement links TRBV12-5 to TRBJ2-5; weak D call: TRBD1 (5 bases). CDR3 length: 15 amino acids. Germline V gene lookup returns CDR1 LGHNT and CDR2 FRNRAP. The V gene lost 7 bases and the J gene lost 1 base, with 16 bases spanning the gap. The CDR3 sequence is CASASPQGSQETQYF. For the CDR3, the DNA is TGTGCTAGTGCCTCACCCCAGGGATCCCAAGAGACCCAGTACTTC.

The chain has TRBV27 and TRBJ2-2; no firm D call. Germline-derived CDR1 and CDR2 are MNHEY and SMNVEV (reference sequence). The V end was cut by 5 bases, the J end by 6 bases, with 10 bases between. CDR3 length equals 13 residues. The DNA for the CDR3 is TGTGCCAGCAGTCTCCCGGTCCCCGGGGAGCTGTTTTTT. This encodes CASSLPVPGELFF.

The chain combines TRBV4-3 with TRBJ2-1, with TRBD2 matching 11 bases. The germline gives CDR1 LGHNA, CDR2 YSLEER. With V trimmed by 0 bases and J by 9 bases, 7 bases remained unmatched. This CDR3 has 16 amino acids. DNA of the CDR3: TGCGCCAGCAGCCAAGAGATGGGGACTAGCGGATTTGAGCAGTTCTTC. This codes for CASSQEMGTSGFEQFF.

The chain uses TRBV24-1 and TRBJ2-3; tentative D call: TRBD2 (5 bases). The CDR3 consists of 16 residues. The germline gives CDR1 KGHDR, CDR2 SFDVKD. V was clipped by 4 bases and J by 1 base, with 14 bases between them. The CDR3 sequence is CATSDFGESGTDTQYF. The CDR3 DNA is TGTGCCACCAGTGACTTCGGGGAGAGCGGCACAGATACGCAGTATTTT.

The CDR3 region has the DNA TGTGCCTTCGGACGGGAGGGCCTTGGCAATGAGCAGTTCTTC. This codes for CAFGREGLGNEQFF. This chain connects TRBV30 to TRBJ2-1; the match to TRBD2 covers 8 bases. Germline loops: CDR1 GTSNPN, CDR2 SVGIG (reference sequence). V was clipped by 7 bases and J by 6 bases; unmatched bases: 11. This CDR3 comprises 14 residues.

This sequence joins TRBV20-1 and TRBJ2-2, with D perhaps matching TRBD1 or TRBD2 (6 bases each). CDR1 is DFQATT, CDR2 SNEGSKA, per germline (reference sequence). The CDR3 runs to 15 residues. The germline V and J ends were trimmed by 3 bases and 6 bases, with 17 bases remaining between them. The CDR3 here is CSARWGAWSAGELFF. The CDR3, as DNA: TGCAGTGCTAGGTGGGGGGCCTGGTCCGCCGGGGAGCTGTTTTTT.

Ten or more counts support this clonotype. The chain has TRBV7-2 and TRBJ2-5; 12 bases are a match to TRBD2. Germline loops: CDR1 SGHTA, CDR2 FQGNSA. J lost 2 bases, V lost 1 base, and 5 bases had no gene match. This CDR3 contains 17 residues. CDR3 loop: CASSLGATSGGQETQYF. The CDR3 nucleotides are TGTGCCAGCAGCTTAGGAGCGACTAGCGGGGGTCAAGAGACCCAGTACTTC. The complete variable domain, with remaining parts taken from reference TRBV7-2 and TRBJ2-5, reads GAGVSQSPSNKVTEKGKDVELRCDPISGHTALYWYRQSLGQGLEFLIYFQGNSAPDKSGLPSDRFSAERTGGSVSTLTIQRTQQEDSAVYLCASSLGATSGGQETQYFGPGTRLLVL.

This clonotype has a handful of counts. The chain employs TRBV7-2 and TRBJ1-5; no firm D call. V was cut by 2 bases and J by 0 bases, with 8 bases left in between. The CDR3 sequence is 15 residues long. Germline V gene lookup returns CDR1 SGHTA and CDR2 FQGNSA. The CDR3: CASSLQQISNQPQHF. For the CDR3, the DNA is TGTGCCAGCAGCTTACAACAAATTAGCAATCAGCCCCAGCATTTT.

In this sample, this clonotype turned up a few times. The V and J genes are TRBV11-1 and TRBJ1-2, with D possibly matching TRBD1 (5 bases). Germline V CDR1 and CDR2: SGHAT, FQDESV (reference sequence). The CDR3 sequence is 13 residues long. V lost 5 bases to trimming and J lost 4 bases, with 11 bases between them. CDR3 in amino acids: CASSPAGRYGYTF. In nucleotides, the CDR3 is TGTGCCAGCAGCCCAGCGGGACGCTATGGCTACACCTTC.

This clonotype was observed at least ten times. The V gene is TRBV12-3 or TRBV12-4, the J gene TRBJ2-1, with 9 bases lining up with TRBD2. The CDR3 loop spans 17 amino acids. The J segment lost 7 bases and the V segment lost 7 bases, leaving 17 bases of the junction unmatched. CDR3 coding DNA: TGTGCCAGCACCCCTCCCCTACTAGCGGGTAAGGGTAATGAGCAGTTCTTC. Protein: CASTPPLLAGKGNEQFF.

This clonotype was picked up a small number of times. The chain couples TRBV12-3 or TRBV12-4 to TRBJ2-1; D may be TRBD2 (5 bases). The CDR3 spans 14 residues. The V and J ends lost 2 bases and 4 bases respectively, with 9 bases between them. CDR3 amino acids: CASSLNSVYNEQFF. In DNA form, the CDR3 reads TGTGCCAGCAGTTTAAATAGCGTGTACAATGAGCAGTTCTTC.

The CDR3 sequence: CASSQDLGIESWGPSTDTQYF. CDR3 DNA: TGTGCCAGCAGCCAAGATCTGGGGATCGAGAGCTGGGGACCTAGCACAGATACGCAGTATTTT. J is TRBJ2-3 and V is TRBV3-1; D assignment may be TRBD1 or TRBD2 (5 bases each). The CDR3 contains 21 residues. Germline CDR1 is LGHDT and CDR2 is YNNKEL (reference sequence). The ends were cut back, 0 bases at V and 0 bases at J, with 25 bases in the middle.

The chain links TRBV28 to TRBJ2-5; TRBD2 agrees at 12 bases. The germline CDR1 and CDR2 sequences are MDHEN and SYDVKM. This CDR3 is 15 amino acids long. Unmatched junction bases numbered 1, after V lost 5 bases and J lost 0 bases. CDR3 in amino acids: CASSRTSGDQETQYF. DNA of the CDR3: TGTGCCAGCAGTCGGACTAGCGGGGACCAAGAGACCCAGTACTTC.

In its sample, this clonotype was seen a few times. The chain recombines TRBV2 with TRBJ1-5; no clear D. CDR1 is SNHLY and CDR2 is FYNNEI in the germline V gene. Trimming shortened V by 7 bases and J by 6 bases, and 13 bases separated the two germline ends. The CDR3 totals 13 residues. The CDR3 loop reads CASNEEAGQPQHF. DNA of the CDR3: TGTGCCAGCAATGAGGAGGCGGGTCAGCCCCAGCATTTT.

This clonotype came up many times. The V and J genes are TRBV10-3 and TRBJ2-1; the D gene is possibly TRBD2 (6 bases). CDR3 size: 15 residues. Germline V gene lookup returns CDR1 ENHRY and CDR2 SYGVKD. V shed 0 bases and J shed 0 bases, with 6 bases lying between them. The chain's CDR3 is CAISESGGSYNEQFF. The CDR3 region has the DNA TGTGCCATCAGTGAGTCGGGAGGCTCCTACAATGAGCAGTTCTTC.

This clonotype was observed a handful of times. The chain is built from TRBV29-1 and TRBJ2-1, with D possibly being TRBD1 (6 bases). Per germline, CDR1 SQVTM and CDR2 ANQGSEA. Trimming removed 5 bases at V and 2 bases at J, with 10 bases between. CDR3 size: 13 residues. For the CDR3, the DNA is TGCAGCGTTCTGGACAGCGCCTACAATGAGCAGTTCTTC. Its translation: CSVLDSAYNEQFF.

This clonotype was counted only a few times. J is TRBJ2-7 and V is TRBV7-2, with 11 positions matching TRBD2. The CDR3 contains 15 residues. CDR1 is SGHTA, CDR2 FQGNSA, per germline. V was clipped by 1 base and J by 6 bases; unmatched bases: 5. In DNA, the CDR3 is TGTGCCAGCAGCTTAGGGGGACTAGCGGACCCCGAGCAGTACTTC. Its protein is CASSLGGLADPEQYF.

This chain joins TRBV19 and TRBJ2-5, with 8 bases identical to TRBD1. Germline CDR1 is LNHDA and CDR2 is SQIVND (reference sequence). Trimming took 7 bases from V and 5 from J; bases not matched to a gene: 3. This CDR3 has 12 residues. For the CDR3, the DNA is TGTGCCAGTAAGGACAGGGAGGAGACCCAGTACTTC. This codes for CASKDREETQYF.

This clonotype was seen more than once but under ten times. The chain employs TRBV5-1 and TRBJ2-1; no clear D gene. Trimming removed 2 bases from V and 5 bases from J, with 11 bases in between. Per germline, CDR1 SGHRS and CDR2 YFSETQ. The CDR3 is made up of 14 amino acids. CDR3 in DNA: TGCGCCAGCAGCTTAGATGCAAATAACAATGAGCAGTTCTTC. As protein: CASSLDANNNEQFF.

The V call is TRBV5-1, the J call TRBJ2-2, with TRBD2 matching over 7 bases. Trimming cost V 4 bases and J 2 bases; bases outside gene matches: 5. The CDR3 has 15 residues. Germline values: CDR1 SGHRS, CDR2 YFSETQ. CDR3 region: CASSDLAVNTGELFF. In nucleotides, the CDR3 is TGCGCCAGCAGCGACCTAGCGGTTAACACCGGGGAGCTGTTTTTT.

This clonotype has a handful of counts. V gene TRBV7-2 combines with J gene TRBJ1-5, with unresolved D. Per germline, CDR1 SGHTA and CDR2 FQGNSA. V was pared by 2 bases and J by 4 bases, with 9 bases between. There are 14 residues in the CDR3. The DNA for the CDR3 is TGTGCCAGCAGCTTATCGGGCAAGAATCAGCCCCAGCATTTT. Translation gives CASSLSGKNQPQHF.

This clonotype was seen only a few times. The gene calls are TRBV29-1 and TRBJ2-3; D not certain. CDR1 is SQVTM and CDR2 is ANQGSEA in the germline V gene. Trimming removed 1 base at V and 0 bases at J, with 8 bases between. The CDR3 sequence is 14 residues long. This CDR3 reads CSVEGTGSTDTQYF. The CDR3 DNA reads as TGCAGCGTTGAAGGAACTGGTAGCACAGATACGCAGTATTTT.

The chain couples TRBV28 to TRBJ2-2; D possibly matches TRBD1 or TRBD2 (5 bases each). V was clipped by 7 bases and J by 5 bases, with 17 bases between them. The CDR3 length is 15 residues. Germline assignment: CDR1 MDHEN and CDR2 SYDVKM. CDR3 sequence: CASKRGVLLTGELFF. In nucleotides, the CDR3 is TGTGCCAGCAAGCGAGGGGTATTATTGACCGGGGAGCTGTTTTTT.

V usage is TRBV5-1 and J usage is TRBJ2-1; TRBD2 matches 12 bases. J was trimmed by 0 bases and V by 0 bases; bases with no gene match: 4. This CDR3 has 18 amino acids. CDR1 SGHRS and CDR2 YFSETQ come from the germline V gene. CDR3 sequence: CASSLGLAGVTSYNEQFF. The CDR3 nucleotides are TGCGCCAGCAGCTTGGGACTAGCGGGAGTTACCTCCTACAATGAGCAGTTCTTC. Complete variable domain (other parts from reference TRBV5-1 and TRBJ2-1): KAGVTQTPRYLIKTRGQQVTLSCSPISGHRSVSWYQQTPGQGLQFLFEYFSETQRNKGNFPGRFSGRQFSNSRSEMNVSTLELGDSALYLCASSLGLAGVTSYNEQFFGPGTRLTVL.

The chain recombines TRBV20-1 with TRBJ2-5; D is possibly TRBD1 (5 bases). The ends were cut back, 3 bases at V and 2 bases at J, with 16 bases in the middle. CDR1 DFQATT and CDR2 SNEGSKA come from the germline V gene (reference sequence). The CDR3 runs to 15 residues. The CDR3 here is CSARISVGRQETQYF. Here the CDR3 DNA reads TGCAGTGCTAGGATTTCGGTGGGGCGACAAGAGACCCAGTACTTC.

At least ten counts were recorded for this clonotype. The chain uses TRBV7-8 and TRBJ1-4, with 9 bases that match TRBD1. CDR1 SGHVS and CDR2 FQNEAQ come from the germline V gene. Trimming took 3 bases from V and 7 from J; bases not matched to a gene: 6. This CDR3 is built from 15 residues. CDR3 amino acids: CASSLPTGGSEKLFF. The CDR3 DNA reads as TGTGCCAGCAGCTTGCCGACAGGGGGAAGTGAAAAACTGTTTTTT. The full variable domain, with the rest looked up from reference TRBV7-8 and TRBJ1-4, is GAGVSQSPRYKVAKRGQDVALRCDPISGHVSLFWYQQALGQGPEFLTYFQNEAQLDKSGLPSDRFFAERPEGSVSTLKIQRTQQEDSAVYLCASSLPTGGSEKLFFGSGTQLSVL.